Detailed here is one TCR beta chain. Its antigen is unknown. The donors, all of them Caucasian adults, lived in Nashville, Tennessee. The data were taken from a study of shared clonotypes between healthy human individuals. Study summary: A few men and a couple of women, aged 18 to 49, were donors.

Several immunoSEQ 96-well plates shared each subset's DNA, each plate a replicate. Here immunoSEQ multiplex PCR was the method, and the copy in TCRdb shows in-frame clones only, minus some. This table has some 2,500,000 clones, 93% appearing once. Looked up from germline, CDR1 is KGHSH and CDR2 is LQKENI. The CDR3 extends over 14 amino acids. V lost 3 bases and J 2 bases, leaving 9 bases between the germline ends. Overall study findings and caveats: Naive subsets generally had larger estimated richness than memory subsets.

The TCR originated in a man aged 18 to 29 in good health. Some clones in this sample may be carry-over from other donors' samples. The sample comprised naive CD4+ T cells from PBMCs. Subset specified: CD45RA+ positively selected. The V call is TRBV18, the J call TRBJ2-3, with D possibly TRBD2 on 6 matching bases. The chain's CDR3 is CASSPTRDTDTQYF. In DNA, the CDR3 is TGTGCCAGCTCACCGACTAGAGACACAGATACGCAGTATTTT.